Reported below is one T cell receptor beta chain. V was pared by 2 bases and J by 0 bases, with 3 bases between. This CDR3 comprises 13 residues. Germline values: CDR1 MDHEN, CDR2 SYDVKM. These data originate in a study of blood T cell repertoires in COVID-19. The data were produced by immunoSEQ multiplex PCR, yet TCRdb's version contains in-frame clones alone and is incomplete. The sample gives 200,000 or so clones, approximately 82% of which show up once; roughly 6.9% is in the top ten. V usage is TRBV28 and J usage is TRBJ2-3; D remains ambiguous. Sample: peripheral blood. The TCR comes from a human donor with acute or convalescent COVID-19. The donor label of this sample is uncertain. CDR3 residues: CASSLSSTDTQYF. In DNA form, the CDR3 reads TGTGCCAGCAGTTTAAGCAGCACAGATACGCAGTATTTT.